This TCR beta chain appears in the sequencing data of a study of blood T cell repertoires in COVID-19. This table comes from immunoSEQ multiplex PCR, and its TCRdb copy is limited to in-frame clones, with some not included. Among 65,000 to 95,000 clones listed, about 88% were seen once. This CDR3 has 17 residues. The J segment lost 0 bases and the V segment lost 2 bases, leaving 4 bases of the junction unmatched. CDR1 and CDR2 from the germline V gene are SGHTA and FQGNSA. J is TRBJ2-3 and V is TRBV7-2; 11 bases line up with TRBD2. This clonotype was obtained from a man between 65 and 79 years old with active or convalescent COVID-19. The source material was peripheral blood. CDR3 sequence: CASSLLSSGGSTDTQYF. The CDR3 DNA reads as TGTGCCAGCAGCTTATTGTCTAGCGGGGGGAGCACAGATACGCAGTATTTT.